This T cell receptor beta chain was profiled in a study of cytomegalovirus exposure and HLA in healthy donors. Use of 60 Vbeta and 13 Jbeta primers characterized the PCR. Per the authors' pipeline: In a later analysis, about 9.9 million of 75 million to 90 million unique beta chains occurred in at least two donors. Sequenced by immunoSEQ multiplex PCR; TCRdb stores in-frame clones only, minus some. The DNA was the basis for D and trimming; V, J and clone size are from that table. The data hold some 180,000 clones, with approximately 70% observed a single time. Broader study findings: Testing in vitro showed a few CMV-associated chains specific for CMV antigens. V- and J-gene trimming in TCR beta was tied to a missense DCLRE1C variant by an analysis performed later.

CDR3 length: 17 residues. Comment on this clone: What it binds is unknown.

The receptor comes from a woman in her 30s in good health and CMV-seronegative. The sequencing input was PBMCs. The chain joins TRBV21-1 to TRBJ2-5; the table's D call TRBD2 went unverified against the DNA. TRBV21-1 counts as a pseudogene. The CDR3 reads CASSSPTSGRDQETQYF. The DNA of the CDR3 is TGTGCCAGCAGCTCCCCGACGTCAGGGAGGGATCAAGAGACCCAGTACTTC.